The 27 T cell receptor beta chains below all came from one sample that was sequenced in a study of blood T cells in healthy people across ages. It was with a sample-barcoded 5' primer and a J-beta primer mix that a second PCR of roughly 7 to 12 cycles was run. From the 5' RACE reads, TCRdb called clonotypes with MiXCR, one entry per CDR3 protein. The table includes about 1.4 million distinct CDR3 sequences, 59% detected once. The sample was blood. The receptors shown here come from a man between 18 and 35 years old in good health.

This chain links TRBV20-1 with TRBJ2-5, with D perhaps TRBD1 (6 bases). The CDR3 spans 15 residues. V was shortened by 0 bases and J by 1 base, with 12 bases between the two germline ends. The germline V gene encodes CDR1 DFQATT and CDR2 SNEGSKA (reference sequence). The CDR3 here is CSARDGQTGQETQYF. The CDR3 DNA follows: TGCAGTGCTAGAGATGGACAGACGGGCCAAGAGACCCAGTACTTC.

This clonotype was detected once. In DNA form, the CDR3 reads TGTGCCAGCAGCGTAAAGACAGGGGGCCGGACTGAAGCTTTCTTT. This translates into CASSVKTGGRTEAFF. The rearrangement links TRBV13 to TRBJ1-1; 10 bases are shared with TRBD1. The CDR3 extends over 15 amino acids. Trimming removed 5 bases from V and 5 bases from J; junction bases left unmatched: 8. Germline CDR1 and CDR2: PRHDT and FYEKMQ (reference sequence).

V is TRBV14 and J is TRBJ2-5; D possibly uses TRBD1 or TRBD2 (5 bases each). Germline loops: CDR1 SGHDN, CDR2 FVKESK. The CDR3 contains 13 residues. Trimming took off 1 base at V and 9 bases at J, with 12 bases between the two ends. The CDR3 spells CASSQGEIRAQYF. The CDR3 bases are TGTGCCAGCAGCCAAGGGGAGATCAGGGCCCAGTACTTC.

The V and J genes are TRBV7-7 and TRBJ2-5; D is possibly TRBD2 (5 bases). V was shortened by 5 bases and J by 4 bases, with 11 bases between the two germline ends. This CDR3 spans 13 amino acids. The germline CDR1 and CDR2 sequences are SSHAT and FNYEAQ (reference sequence). The CDR3 protein is CASSRIARETQYF. The CDR3 coding sequence is TGTGCCAGCAGCCGGATAGCGAGAGAGACCCAGTACTTC.

V and J are TRBV27 and TRBJ2-7, with 10 bases identical to TRBD2. Germline CDR1 MNHEY, CDR2 SMNVEV (reference sequence). J gave up 7 bases and V 1 base, and 7 bases lay outside the gene matches. The CDR3 extends over 15 amino acids. Here the CDR3 reads CASSLYQREGNEQYF. As DNA, the CDR3 is TGTGCCAGCAGTTTATACCAGCGGGAGGGGAATGAGCAGTACTTC.

The chain recombines TRBV7-9 with TRBJ2-1, with 11 bases matching TRBD2. Germline CDR1 and CDR2: SEHNR and FQNEAQ (reference sequence). V shed 5 bases, J shed 4 bases, and the junction held 10 bases outside the gene matches. The CDR3 is 17 amino acids. In DNA form, the CDR3 reads TGTGCCAGCAGCCAGAGACTAGCGGGAAACGAGTACAATGAGCAGTTCTTC. Translating it yields CASSQRLAGNEYNEQFF.

This chain uses TRBV7-9 with TRBJ2-1; D remains unclear. With the DNA end fitting TRBJ2-7 better, the J assignment may be wrong. Per the germline V gene, CDR1 is SEHNR and CDR2 is FQNEAQ (reference sequence). This CDR3 spans 15 amino acids. Here the CDR3 DNA reads TGTGCCAGCAGCTTGCAAGACACGTTTATGGACGAGCAGTACTTC. Residues: CASSLQDTFMDEQYF.

J is TRBJ2-4 and V is TRBV20-1; D not certain. Germline CDR1 reads DFQATT; CDR2 reads SNEGSKA (reference sequence). The V gene lost 3 bases and the J gene lost 6 bases, with 15 bases spanning the gap. The CDR3 has 14 amino acids. The CDR3 DNA reads TGCAGTGCTAGTGGCTCAATTAATATAAACATTCAGTACTTC. Protein: CSASGSININIQYF.

This clonotype was counted between two and nine times. The chain links TRBV10-1 to TRBJ1-2; D is ambiguous. Trimming removed 3 bases from V and 3 bases from J, with 14 bases in between. The germline CDR1 and CDR2 sequences are WNHNN and SYGVQD (reference sequence). The length of the CDR3 is 15 residues. CDR3 region: CASSDLDPGDYGYTF. CDR3 DNA: TGCGCCAGCAGTGATTTGGACCCCGGTGACTATGGCTACACCTTC.

The chain has TRBV28 and TRBJ2-3; 7 bases fit TRBD2. Germline V gene data show CDR1 as MDHEN and CDR2 as SYDVKM. J gave up 0 bases and V 7 bases, and 7 bases lay outside the gene matches. This CDR3 is 15 amino acids long. The CDR3 here is CASNSGGVSTDTQYF. The CDR3 region has the DNA TGTGCCAGCAACTCGGGAGGTGTGAGCACAGATACGCAGTATTTT.

The sample holds a few counts of this clonotype. The V call is TRBV7-2, the J call TRBJ2-4; tentatively, D is TRBD1 (5 bases). There are 12 residues in the CDR3. V gave up 4 bases and J gave up 15 bases, with 16 bases separating them. Germline V gives CDR1 SGHTA, CDR2 FQGNSA. Here the CDR3 reads CASSSLIRVGYF. CDR3 DNA sequence: TGTGCCAGCAGCTCGTTAATCAGGGTGGGGTACTTC.

The CDR3 region is CSAGTYQETQYF. CDR3 nucleotide sequence: TGCAGTGCCGGGACATACCAAGAGACCCAGTACTTC. The chain couples TRBV20-1 to TRBJ2-5; TRBD1 is a possible D gene (6 bases). Trimming left V 6 bases short and J 0 bases short, with 8 bases between. This CDR3 region has 12 residues. Germline CDR1 DFQATT, CDR2 SNEGSKA (reference sequence).

The chain couples TRBV20-1 to TRBJ2-4; D gene uncertain. Trimming cost V 4 bases and J 0 bases, with 4 bases left between them. Germline CDR1 reads DFQATT; CDR2 reads SNEGSKA (reference sequence). The CDR3 totals 12 residues. Here the CDR3 reads CSANVAKNIQYF. The DNA for the CDR3 is TGCAGTGCTAATGTAGCCAAAAACATTCAGTACTTC.

The V and J genes are TRBV20-1 and TRBJ2-5; 7 nucleotides match TRBD2. The CDR3 runs 13 residues. Germline V gives CDR1 DFQATT, CDR2 SNEGSKA (reference sequence). Germline trimming cut 0 bases from V and 4 bases from J; bases unmatched to any gene: 2. The CDR3 nucleotides read TGCAGTGCTAGAGACGGCGGGAGAGAGACCCAGTACTTC. Protein product: CSARDGGRETQYF.

The gene calls are TRBV6-2 or TRBV6-3 and TRBJ2-1; TRBD2 aligns across 13 bases. CDR3 size: 15 residues. CDR1 is MNHEY and CDR2 is SVGEGT in the germline V gene. J was trimmed by 6 bases and V by 4 bases; bases with no gene match: 3. The CDR3 sequence is CASSWTSGGPNEQFF. The DNA of the CDR3 is TGTGCCAGCAGTTGGACTAGCGGGGGACCCAATGAGCAGTTCTTC.

This clonotype was counted only a few times. This rearrangement joins TRBV14 to TRBJ2-1; D may be TRBD1 or TRBD2 (5 bases each). V lost 3 bases and J lost 5, with 17 bases in between. The CDR3 loop spans 16 amino acids. Germline V gene lookup returns CDR1 SGHDN and CDR2 FVKESK. The CDR3 protein is CASSQVGGVGNNEQFF. The CDR3, as DNA: TGTGCCAGCAGCCAGGTTGGGGGAGTTGGGAACAATGAGCAGTTCTTC.

This chain links TRBV4-1 with TRBJ2-5; no definite D call. This CDR3 is 16 amino acids long. Germline lookup yields CDR1 MGHRA and CDR2 YSYEKL. The ends were cut back, 4 bases at V and 11 bases at J, with 26 bases in the middle. CDR3 region: CASSPESTGGRNEQYF. The CDR3 nucleotides read TGCGCCAGCAGCCCCGAAAGTACTGGCGGTCGGAATGAGCAGTACTTC.

In its sample, this clonotype was seen a few times. V and J are TRBV6-2 or TRBV6-3 and TRBJ2-1, with D hard to call. Trimming stripped 1 base from V and 4 bases from J, with 5 bases between. Germline lookup yields CDR1 MNHEY and CDR2 SVGEGT. This CDR3 contains 13 residues. CDR3 nucleotide sequence: TGTGCCAGCAGTTACTATGGATACAATGAGCAGTTCTTC. Its protein product is CASSYYGYNEQFF.

This clonotype has only a few counts. The chain joins TRBV20-1 to TRBJ2-4, with D maybe TRBD2 (5 bases). With the DNA end fitting TRBJ2-7 better, the J assignment may be wrong. From germline, CDR1 is DFQATT and CDR2 SNEGSKA (reference sequence). There are 13 residues in the CDR3. CDR3 coding DNA: TGCAGTGCTAGCGGGGTCGAGACCTACGAGCAGTACTTC. Residues: CSASGVETYEQYF.

The gene calls are TRBV3-1 and TRBJ2-5; 7 bases fit TRBD2. The germline V gene encodes CDR1 LGHDT and CDR2 YNNKEL (reference sequence). V shed 1 base and J 4 bases; nucleotides not matched to a gene: 9. The CDR3 totals 16 residues. Here the CDR3 reads CASSQGFGGRAETQYF. CDR3 sequence (DNA): TGTGCCAGCAGCCAAGGTTTCGGCGGGAGAGCAGAGACCCAGTACTTC.

The chain combines TRBV11-2 with TRBJ2-2, with D uncertain. Per germline, CDR1 SGHAT and CDR2 FQNNGV. V lost 3 bases and J lost 7, with 18 bases in between. The CDR3 loop spans 16 amino acids. The CDR3 nucleotides are TGTGCCAGCAGCTTCGCCCGGAGCTCAATGGGCGGGGAGCTGTTTTTT. Protein sequence: CASSFARSSMGGELFF.

This clonotype was detected a few times. The J gene is TRBJ2-1, the V gene TRBV20-1; 10 bases are a match to TRBD2. CDR1 DFQATT and CDR2 SNEGSKA come from the germline V gene (reference sequence). This CDR3 region has 14 residues. J lost 10 bases, V lost 3 bases, and 9 bases had no gene match. DNA of the CDR3: TGCAGTGCTAGGGTACTAGCGGGATATGGAGAGCAGTTCTTC. Amino acid sequence: CSARVLAGYGEQFF.

This clonotype was seen more than once but under ten times. The chain links TRBV29-1 to TRBJ2-5; 9 bases agree with TRBD1. V trimming: 5 bases; J trimming: 5 bases; junction bases outside the gene matches: 6. Per germline, CDR1 SQVTM and CDR2 ANQGSEA. This CDR3 is 13 amino acids long. The DNA for the CDR3 is TGCAGCGTTAAACAGGGGGCTGGGGAGACCCAGTACTTC. Translated: CSVKQGAGETQYF.

This clonotype was picked up many times. The V gene is TRBV20-1, the J gene TRBJ2-1; D possibly corresponds to TRBD1 (6 bases). The CDR3 has 15 amino acids. The V end lost 0 bases, the J end lost 3 bases, and 12 bases lay between the germline ends. Germline V gene data show CDR1 as DFQATT and CDR2 as SNEGSKA (reference sequence). The CDR3 loop is CSAREIEGDYNEQFF. CDR3 bases: TGCAGTGCTAGAGAGATAGAGGGGGACTACAATGAGCAGTTCTTC.

J is TRBJ2-3 and V is TRBV7-2, with a tentative D call TRBD2 (6 bases). The V gene lost 2 bases and the J gene lost 11 bases, with 11 bases spanning the gap. The CDR3 runs 12 residues. The V gene's germline CDR1 is SGHTA and CDR2 FQGNSA. The CDR3 nucleotides are TGTGCCAGCAGCTTAACGGCGGGGATGCAGTATTTT. Protein sequence: CASSLTAGMQYF.

The V call is TRBV20-1, the J call TRBJ2-1; maybe TRBD2 (5 bases). The CDR3 is made up of 15 amino acids. V lost 0 bases and J 0 bases, leaving 9 bases between the germline ends. From germline, CDR1 is DFQATT and CDR2 SNEGSKA (reference sequence). Here the CDR3 DNA reads TGCAGTGCTAGAGATAGCGAGAGCTCCTACAATGAGCAGTTCTTC. Translation: CSARDSESSYNEQFF.

CDR3 in amino acids: CASSLVSGLHGTQYF. Written as DNA, the CDR3 is TGTGCCAGCAGTTTAGTGAGCGGCCTACATGGGACCCAGTACTTC. J is TRBJ2-7 and V is TRBV27, with D maybe TRBD2 (5 bases). The end of the DNA aligns better with TRBJ2-5, so the J call may be wrong. CDR1 MNHEY and CDR2 SMNVEV come from the germline V gene (reference sequence). There are 15 residues in the CDR3.